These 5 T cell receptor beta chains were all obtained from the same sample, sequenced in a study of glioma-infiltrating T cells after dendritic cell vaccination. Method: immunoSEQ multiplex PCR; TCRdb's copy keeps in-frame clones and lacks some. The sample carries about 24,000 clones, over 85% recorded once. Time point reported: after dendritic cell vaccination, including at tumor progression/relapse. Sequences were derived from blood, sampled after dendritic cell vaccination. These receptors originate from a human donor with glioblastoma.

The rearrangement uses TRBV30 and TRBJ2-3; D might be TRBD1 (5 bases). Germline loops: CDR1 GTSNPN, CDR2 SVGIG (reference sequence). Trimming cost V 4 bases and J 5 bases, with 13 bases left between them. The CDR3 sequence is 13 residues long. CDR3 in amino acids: CAWKDGARDTQYF. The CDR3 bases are TGTGCCTGGAAAGATGGGGCAAGAGATACGCAGTATTTT. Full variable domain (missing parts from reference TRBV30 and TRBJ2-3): SQTIHQWPATLVQPVGSPLSLECTVEGTSNPNLYWYRQAAGRGLQLLFYSVGIGQISSEVPQNLSASRPQDRQFILSSKKLLLSDSGFYLCAWKDGARDTQYFGPGTRLTVL.

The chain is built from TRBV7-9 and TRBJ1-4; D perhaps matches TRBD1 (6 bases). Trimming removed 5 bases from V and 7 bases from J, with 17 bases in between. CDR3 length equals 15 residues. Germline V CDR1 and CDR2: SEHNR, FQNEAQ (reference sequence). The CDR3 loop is CASSIPQGLGEKLFF. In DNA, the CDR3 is TGTGCCAGCAGCATCCCACAGGGCCTGGGTGAAAAACTGTTTTTT.

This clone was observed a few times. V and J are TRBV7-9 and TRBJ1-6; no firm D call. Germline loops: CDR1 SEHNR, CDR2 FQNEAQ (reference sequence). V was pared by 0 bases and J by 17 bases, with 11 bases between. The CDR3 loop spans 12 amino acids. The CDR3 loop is CASSLAMGAFHF. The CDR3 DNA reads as TGTGCCAGCAGCTTAGCGATGGGAGCCTTCCACTTT.

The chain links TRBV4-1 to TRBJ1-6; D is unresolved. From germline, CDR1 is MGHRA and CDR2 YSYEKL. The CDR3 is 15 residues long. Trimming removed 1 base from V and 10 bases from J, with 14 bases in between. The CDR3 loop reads CASSQVTPTGSPLHF. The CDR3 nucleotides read TGCGCCAGCAGCCAAGTAACACCTACGGGGTCACCCCTCCACTTT.

This chain's CDR3 is CASSPASGYEQYF. CDR3 DNA: TGTGCCAGCAGCCCTGCTAGCGGCTACGAGCAGTACTTC. This chain uses TRBV14 with TRBJ2-7; TRBD2 aligns across 7 bases. CDR3 length: 13 amino acids. Germline V gene lookup returns CDR1 SGHDN and CDR2 FVKESK. Trimming cost V 4 bases and J 3 bases; bases outside gene matches: 3.